A selection of T cell receptor beta chains follows, all from one sample in a study of beta chain features in type 1 diabetes. The repertoire was sequenced with immunoSEQ multiplex PCR; TCRdb's copy has only in-frame clones and lacks some. The data show 350,000 to 400,000 clones, over 13% seen once. Sequenced input: naive CD4+ T cells from blood. These receptors were obtained from a woman aged 18-29 years in good health. Each CDR3 is given with its conserved first and last residue. D genes are given only for firm matches. For some rows the clone size is stated as once, few or many, or as a class when expanded; others skip it.

d_gene	v_gene	abundance	len	j_gene	CDR3aa	CDR3nt
TRBD1	TRBV28	.	15	TRBJ1-1	CASSTGGPRNTEAFF	TGTGCCAGCAGTACAGGGGGCCCCCGGAACACTGAAGCTTTCTTT
.	TRBV7-9	.	15	TRBJ2-3	CASSSLGSTTDTQYF	TGTGCCAGCAGCTCACTGGGCAGCACCACAGATACGCAGTATTTT
.	TRBV5-1	few	12	TRBJ2-1	CATKGGENEQFF	TGCGCCACTAAGGGTGGGGAGAATGAGCAGTTCTTC
.	TRBV2	few	14	TRBJ2-3	CASSVMDYADTQYF	TGTGCCAGCAGTGTCATGGACTACGCCGATACGCAGTATTTT
TRBD2	TRBV4-3	.	16	TRBJ2-1	CASSQELAEGGNEQFF	TGCGCCAGCAGCCAAGAACTAGCGGAGGGAGGAAATGAGCAGTTCTTC
TRBD2	TRBV29-1	.	15	TRBJ2-3	CSVEPGLAGGDTQYF	TGCAGCGTTGAGCCGGGACTAGCGGGAGGGGATACGCAGTATTTT
TRBD2	TRBV4-1	.	15	TRBJ2-1	CASSQEGGRANEQFF	TGCGCCAGCAGCCAAGAGGGCGGGAGGGCCAATGAGCAGTTCTTC
.	TRBV10-3	.	13	TRBJ1-1	CAISGRDNTEAFF	TGTGCCATCAGTGGTCGGGATAACACTGAAGCTTTCTTT
.	TRBV28	.	15	TRBJ2-1	CASSTPVTGRDEQFF	TGTGCCAGCAGTACCCCTGTGACAGGACGGGATGAGCAGTTCTTC
.	TRBV6-1	few	10	TRBJ2-1	CACWEWEQFF	TGTGCCTGCTGGGAGTGGGAGCAGTTCTTC
TRBD2	TRBV5-4	few	17	TRBJ2-3	CASSLAAGGGFTDTQYF	TGTGCCAGCAGCTTGGCTGCGGGAGGAGGTTTTACAGATACGCAGTATTTT
.	TRBV7-2	few	16	TRBJ2-3	CASSLARPSGTDTQYF	TGTGCCAGCAGCTTAGCAAGGCCTAGCGGCACAGATACGCAGTATTTT
.	TRBV4-3	.	15	TRBJ1-2	CASSPAGTGDYGYTF	TGCGCCAGCAGCCCCGCCGGGACGGGGGACTATGGCTACACCTTC
TRBD1	TRBV7-7	.	16	TRBJ2-2	CASSPQDRGVTGELFF	TGTGCCAGCAGCCCCCAGGACAGGGGGGTCACCGGGGAGCTGTTTTTT
TRBD1	TRBV7-8	few	15	TRBJ1-1	CASSFGQGLNTEAFF	TGTGCCAGCAGCTTCGGACAGGGCTTGAACACTGAAGCTTTCTTT
.	TRBV30	.	12	TRBJ1-1	CAWRGGPTEAFF	TGTGCCTGGAGGGGGGGGCCCACTGAAGCTTTCTTT
.	TRBV27	.	13	TRBJ1-2	CASSLSEGRGYTF	TGTGCCAGCAGTTTATCGGAGGGCCGTGGCTACACCTTC
.	TRBV27	.	15	TRBJ2-7	CASSPLGGETREQYF	TGTGCCAGCAGTCCCCTCGGAGGGGAGACGCGCGAGCAGTACTTC
.	TRBV29-1	few	14	TRBJ1-5	CSVRSGRGNQPQHF	TGCAGCGTTCGGTCGGGTCGTGGCAATCAGCCCCAGCATTTT
.	TRBV9	few	16	TRBJ2-1	CASSVDPPSARNEQFF	TGTGCCAGCAGCGTAGACCCCCCTAGCGCAAGGAATGAGCAGTTCTTC
.	TRBV7-3	.	13	TRBJ1-2	CASSSHRAGGYTF	TGTGCCAGCAGCTCCCACAGGGCCGGTGGCTACACCTTC
.	TRBV2	.	17	TRBJ1-5	CASRKDSFPRSNQPQHF	TGTGCCAGCAGGAAGGACAGCTTCCCGCGAAGCAATCAGCCCCAGCATTTT
.	TRBV28	.	13	TRBJ1-1	CASLKTLNTEAFF	TGTGCCAGCCTTAAGACACTCAACACTGAAGCTTTCTTT
TRBD2	TRBV30	.	14	TRBJ2-7	CAWSSLAGVGEQYF	TGTGCCTGGAGTTCGCTAGCGGGAGTGGGGGAGCAGTACTTC
.	TRBV29-1	.	13	TRBJ2-2	CSVGQVLTGELFF	TGCAGCGTTGGACAGGTGCTCACCGGGGAGCTGTTTTTT
TRBD2	TRBV7-2	few	15	TRBJ2-7	CASSLAAGGPYEQYF	TGTGCCAGCAGCTTAGCCGCGGGAGGGCCCTACGAGCAGTACTTC
.	TRBV15	.	16	TRBJ2-1	CATSLSYLLLADEQFF	TGTGCCACCAGCTTATCCTACCTTCTACTAGCAGATGAGCAGTTCTTC
.	TRBV7-9	.	16	TRBJ2-3	CASSLARQGGTDTQYF	TGTGCCAGCAGCTTAGCAAGACAGGGAGGTACAGATACGCAGTATTTT
TRBD1	TRBV28	few	15	TRBJ2-1	CASSRPPQGAGEQFF	TGTGCCAGCAGTCGTCCCCCCCAGGGGGCCGGTGAGCAGTTCTTC
.	TRBV10-3	.	15	TRBJ2-3	CAISDDTSSTDTQYF	TGTGCCATCAGTGATGACACGTCAAGCACAGATACGCAGTATTTT
TRBD1	TRBV5-4	.	14	TRBJ2-5	CASSFRRGQETQYF	TGTGCCAGCAGCTTTCGCAGGGGGCAAGAGACCCAGTACTTC
TRBD1	TRBV27	.	16	TRBJ2-5	CASSLYGTGVQETQYF	TGTGCCAGCAGTTTATACGGGACAGGAGTTCAAGAGACCCAGTACTTC
TRBD1	TRBV4-3	.	19	TRBJ2-3	CASSQSPHPGQGTVGTQYF	TGCGCCAGCAGCCAAAGCCCCCACCCGGGACAGGGGACGGTGGGTACGCAGTATTTT
.	TRBV27	few	13	TRBJ2-7	CASTFLQGNEQYF	TGTGCCAGCACCTTCTTACAGGGCAACGAGCAGTACTTC